This T cell receptor beta chain was recorded in a study of blood T cells in healthy people across ages. General observations from the study: There were more naive CD4+ cells and higher diversity in long-lived donors than in aged donors.

This clonotype was picked up many times. No antigen is known for it. Total RNA extraction produced at least 5.5 micrograms (per sample) for the study. A sample-barcoded 5' primer and a J-beta primer mix were used in a second PCR of about 7 to 12 cycles. Each of the cDNA molecules was tagged by a template-switch adaptor with 12 random nucleotides. MiXCR, applied by TCRdb to the 5' RACE reads, yields one record per CDR3 protein. This table holds hundreds of thousands of distinct CDR3 sequences, approximately 29% found once. Losses at the gene ends were 6 bases for V and 10 bases for J; bases not matched to a gene: 15. CDR1 and CDR2 from the germline V gene are DFQATT and SNEGSKA (reference sequence). The CDR3 consists of 14 residues.

This TCR was recovered from a woman aged 80 or over in good health. Material for sequencing was blood. The chain recombines TRBV20-1 with TRBJ2-1, with TRBD2 identical over 7 bases. The CDR3, as DNA: TGCAGTGCCGAGAGTGGGGGGGGACCGGGGGAGCAGTTCTTC. It specifies CSAESGGGPGEQFF.